This entry lists 22 T cell receptor beta chains sequenced from one sample in a study of CD8 T cells in Susac syndrome. An amount of RNA that ranged from 0.5 to 1 ug was reverse transcribed with random hexamers. TCRdb reanalysed the immunoSEQ multiplex PCR reads using MiXCR and keeps one entry per CDR3 protein. The sample lists roughly 200,000 distinct CDR3 sequences, about 95% occurring once. Sequencing was done on a sample of CD4+ T cells from PBMCs. The receptors were sampled from a human donor with Susac syndrome.

CDR3 amino acids: CASSYEEGTDTQYF. CDR3 in DNA: TGTGCCAGCAGTTATGAGGAGGGAACAGATACGCAGTATTTT. This rearrangement joins TRBV6-5 to TRBJ2-3; D perhaps matches TRBD2 (6 bases). Per germline, CDR1 MNHEY and CDR2 SVGAGI. The V gene lost 3 bases and the J gene lost 3 bases, with 10 bases spanning the gap. The CDR3 has 14 amino acids.

This clonotype has more than one count but fewer than ten. The chain recombines TRBV18 with TRBJ1-1, with D possibly being TRBD1 (5 bases). The CDR3 runs to 13 residues. Germline V gene data show CDR1 as KGHSH and CDR2 as LQKENI. V was pared by 2 bases and J by 1 base, with 5 bases between. The DNA of the CDR3 is TGTGCCAGCTCACCAGGGGGGAACACTGAAGCTTTCTTT. As protein: CASSPGGNTEAFF.

CDR3 amino acids: CATMPRQGAFTEAFF. The CDR3, as DNA: TGTGCCACCATGCCTCGACAGGGGGCTTTCACTGAAGCTTTCTTT. The V and J genes are TRBV6-6 and TRBJ1-1, with TRBD1 identical over 10 bases. CDR3 size: 15 residues. The V gene end was trimmed by 10 bases and the J gene end by 4 bases; junction bases not matched to a gene: 12. Germline V gene sequence: CDR1 MNHNY, CDR2 SVGAGI (reference sequence).

J is TRBJ2-7 and V is TRBV3-1; 11 nucleotides agree with TRBD2. Germline V gene lookup returns CDR1 LGHDT and CDR2 YNNKEL (reference sequence). The J segment lost 3 bases and the V segment lost 5 bases, leaving 3 bases of the junction unmatched. The length of the CDR3 is 14 residues. This chain's CDR3 is CASSTTSGNYEQYF. CDR3 DNA sequence: TGTGCCAGCAGCACGACTAGCGGGAACTACGAGCAGTACTTC.

The rearrangement joins TRBV3-1 to TRBJ1-5, with D possibly TRBD1 on 5 matching bases. The CDR3 is 13 amino acids. From germline, CDR1 is LGHDT and CDR2 YNNKEL (reference sequence). Trimming took off 0 bases at V and 10 bases at J, with 10 bases between the two ends. CDR3 nucleotides: TGTGCCAGCAGCCAAGAAAGGGGTAGCCCCCAGCATTTT. Translation gives CASSQERGSPQHF. The full variable domain, completed using reference TRBV3-1 and TRBJ1-5, is DTAVSQTPKYLVTQMGNDKSIKCEQNLGHDTMYWYKQDSKKFLKIMFSYNNKELIINETVPNRFSPKSPDKAHLNLHINSLELGDSAVYFCASSQERGSPQHFGDGTRLSIL.

V is TRBV5-6 and J is TRBJ2-5, with no clear D. Germline-derived CDR1 and CDR2 are SGHDT and YYEEEE. The length of the CDR3 is 11 residues. Trimming removed 1 base from V and 5 bases from J, with 3 bases in between. DNA for the CDR3: TGTGCCAGCAGCTTGTATGAGACCCAGTACTTC. Protein: CASSLYETQYF.

V gene TRBV20-1 combines with J gene TRBJ1-3; weak D call: TRBD1 (5 bases). The length of the CDR3 is 13 residues. V was clipped by 3 bases and J by 3 bases, with 9 bases between them. The germline gives CDR1 DFQATT, CDR2 SNEGSKA (reference sequence). The CDR3, as DNA: TGCAGTGCTAGTTGGGGGATTGGAAACACCATATATTTT. Translated, it gives CSASWGIGNTIYF.

The V gene is TRBV28, the J gene TRBJ2-3; D unresolved. CDR1 and CDR2 (germline): MDHEN, SYDVKM. The V gene lost 3 bases and the J gene lost 0 bases, with 10 bases spanning the gap. The CDR3 has 15 amino acids. CDR3 DNA: TGTGCCAGCAGTTTGCCCGGGCCTAGCACAGATACGCAGTATTTT. It codes for CASSLPGPSTDTQYF.

This clonotype was counted once. The chain has TRBV29-1 and TRBJ1-1, with D unresolved. In germline, CDR1 is SQVTM, CDR2 ANQGSEA. This CDR3 comprises 14 residues. Trimming left V 4 bases short and J 0 bases short, with 12 bases between. CDR3 sequence (DNA): TGCAGCGTTGTAAGGCAGCTTCTGAACACTGAAGCTTTCTTT. Protein: CSVVRQLLNTEAFF.

The chain is built from TRBV27 and TRBJ1-2, with a possible D match to TRBD1 (5 bases). The germline CDR1 and CDR2 sequences are MNHEY and SMNVEV (reference sequence). The CDR3 is made up of 15 amino acids. The V gene lost 6 bases and the J gene lost 1 base, with 15 bases spanning the gap. CDR3 in DNA: TGTGCCAGCAGGGAACCAGGGAGGAGTAACTATGGCTACACCTTC. Translating gives CASREPGRSNYGYTF.

V is TRBV11-2 and J is TRBJ2-5; weak D call: TRBD2 (5 bases). Germline assignment: CDR1 SGHAT and CDR2 FQNNGV. Trimming cost V 5 bases and J 10 bases, with 14 bases left between them. There are 12 residues in the CDR3. This CDR3 reads CASSPRAAGQYF. The CDR3 nucleotides read TGTGCCAGCAGCCCACGAGCTGCGGGCCAGTACTTC.

The chain carries TRBV30 and TRBJ2-1; 13 positions agree with TRBD2. Germline CDR1 reads GTSNPN; CDR2 reads SVGIG (reference sequence). This CDR3 has 16 residues. V trimming: 4 bases; J trimming: 7 bases; junction bases outside the gene matches: 10. As DNA, the CDR3 is TGTGCCTGGACGACTAGCGGGAGGCTCCTGTTTAATGAGCAGTTCTTC. Its protein is CAWTTSGRLLFNEQFF.

The chain uses TRBV20-1 and TRBJ2-1; no reliable D call. The V end lost 3 bases, the J end lost 11 bases, and 23 bases lay between the germline ends. CDR3 length equals 15 residues. Germline loops: CDR1 DFQATT, CDR2 SNEGSKA (reference sequence). The CDR3 DNA follows: TGCAGTGCTAGGGTCTTGGTGCATTCGAGCTGGAAGCAGTTCTTC. Translating gives CSARVLVHSSWKQFF.

The chain links TRBV5-1 to TRBJ2-1; D possibly corresponds to TRBD2 (6 bases). V lost 4 bases and J 7 bases, leaving 18 bases between the germline ends. Looked up from germline, CDR1 is SGHRS and CDR2 is YFSETQ. The CDR3 has 15 residues. The CDR3 DNA is TGCGCCAGCAGCCTTCGTGGAGGGGCGAGGAATGAGCAGTTCTTC. The encoded protein is CASSLRGGARNEQFF.

V is TRBV5-4 and J is TRBJ1-1; 7 bases map to TRBD1. This CDR3 contains 15 residues. Germline V CDR1 and CDR2: SGHNT, YYREEE (reference sequence). Trimming took 5 bases from V and 5 from J; bases not matched to a gene: 12. This CDR3 is CASRSLATGETEAFF. The DNA of the CDR3 is TGTGCCAGCAGATCCTTAGCTACAGGGGAGACTGAAGCTTTCTTT.

The V and J genes are TRBV20-1 and TRBJ2-3; D perhaps matches TRBD2 (5 bases). The CDR3 length is 15 residues. Germline CDR1 reads DFQATT; CDR2 reads SNEGSKA (reference sequence). The CDR3 coding sequence is TGCAGCGGAACCCCTATGAGGGCCAGCACAGATACGCAGTATTTT. Amino acid sequence: CSGTPMRASTDTQYF.

The genes are TRBV20-1 and TRBJ2-7; D possibly corresponds to TRBD1 (6 bases). Germline V gene lookup returns CDR1 DFQATT and CDR2 SNEGSKA (reference sequence). The CDR3 is 15 residues long. V was cut by 6 bases and J by 4 bases, with 22 bases left in between. CDR3 protein: CSAHRTAHGSYEQYF. Written as DNA, the CDR3 is TGCAGTGCACATAGGACAGCCCATGGTTCTTACGAGCAGTACTTC.

The chain couples TRBV28 to TRBJ2-7, with 9 bases lining up with TRBD1. From germline, CDR1 is MDHEN and CDR2 SYDVKM. This CDR3 comprises 12 residues. V shed 10 bases and J 6 bases; nucleotides not matched to a gene: 7. CDR3 in amino acids: CAIRDRVSEQYF. DNA of the CDR3: TGTGCCATCAGGGACAGGGTATCCGAGCAGTACTTC.

J is TRBJ1-2 and V is TRBV5-1; 7 positions match TRBD1. The CDR3 has 16 residues. V dropped 0 bases and J dropped 5; count of bases not matched to a gene: 10. Germline assignment: CDR1 SGHRS and CDR2 YFSETQ. CDR3 bases: TGCGCCAGCAGCTTGGGGGCCCGGGACAGCGTATATGGCTACACCTTC. Its translation: CASSLGARDSVYGYTF.

CDR3 in DNA: TGTGCCAGCAGCACTACGACAGATTCCTACAATGAGCAGTTCTTC. Translation gives CASSTTTDSYNEQFF. V is TRBV5-4 and J is TRBJ2-1; TRBD1 might be the D (5 bases). The CDR3 contains 15 residues. V was trimmed by 4 bases and J by 1 base, leaving 12 bases between them. The V gene's germline CDR1 is SGHNT and CDR2 YYREEE (reference sequence).

This clonotype has a single count. The chain joins TRBV20-1 to TRBJ2-7; the D gene is possibly TRBD1 (5 bases). The CDR3 totals 15 residues. Trimming removed 3 bases from V and 3 bases from J, with 18 bases in between. CDR1 DFQATT and CDR2 SNEGSKA come from the germline V gene (reference sequence). Here the CDR3 reads CSASATQGNLYEQYF. The CDR3 coding sequence is TGCAGTGCTAGTGCGACCCAGGGAAATCTCTACGAGCAGTACTTC.

The chain is built from TRBV20-1 and TRBJ1-6, with 7 bases lining up with TRBD1. CDR3 length equals 15 residues. Germline V CDR1 and CDR2: DFQATT, SNEGSKA (reference sequence). Trimming removed 3 bases from V and 10 bases from J; junction bases left unmatched: 12. The CDR3 DNA is TGCAGTGCTAGCGTACAGGGGACGTCTCAGTCACCCCTCCACTTT. It translates to CSASVQGTSQSPLHF.